The 15 T cell receptor beta chains below come from one sample, sequenced in a study of shared clonotypes between healthy human individuals. Data came from immunoSEQ multiplex PCR; TCRdb stores just in-frame clones and leaves some out. The sample consists of about half a million clones, more than 65% of them appearing once. The sequenced sample was PBMCs. The receptors originated from a woman aged 35 to 49 in good health. Some clones in this sample may be carry-over from other donors' samples.

The chain employs TRBV28 and TRBJ1-5; D perhaps matches TRBD1 (5 bases). V lost 3 bases to trimming and J lost 6 bases, with 15 bases between them. Germline lookup yields CDR1 MDHEN and CDR2 SYDVKM. This CDR3 comprises 15 residues. This CDR3 reads CASSFQSGFAQPQHF. In DNA form, the CDR3 reads TGTGCCAGCAGTTTTCAGTCAGGGTTTGCTCAGCCCCAGCATTTT.

The V and J genes are TRBV19 and TRBJ2-3, with 15 bases aligning to TRBD2. The J segment lost 5 bases and the V segment lost 4 bases, leaving 1 base of the junction unmatched. Germline lookup yields CDR1 LNHDA and CDR2 SQIVND (reference sequence). This CDR3 comprises 15 residues. In DNA, the CDR3 is TGTGCCAGTAGTAAGGGACTAGCGGGAGGAGATACGCAGTATTTT. Its translation: CASSKGLAGGDTQYF.

CDR3 DNA sequence: TGTGCCAGCAGCTTTCAGGGGCGCGTAAACACTGAAGCTTTCTTT. Translation gives CASSFQGRVNTEAFF. The chain couples TRBV5-8 to TRBJ1-1; tentatively, D is TRBD1 (6 bases). V was pared by 2 bases and J by 2 bases, with 13 bases between. The CDR3 loop spans 15 amino acids. Germline assignment: CDR1 SGHTS and CDR2 YDEGEE. Looking up the rest from reference TRBV5-8 and TRBJ1-1 gives the full variable domain: EAGVTQSPTHLIKTRGQQATLRCSPISGHTSVYWYQQALGLGLQFLLWYDEGEERNRGNFPPRFSGRQFPNYSSELNVNALELEDSALYLCASSFQGRVNTEAFFGQGTRLTVV.

The chain uses TRBV30 and TRBJ2-5; D may correspond to TRBD1 or TRBD2 (5 bases each). V was trimmed by 5 bases and J by 9 bases, leaving 16 bases between them. CDR3 length: 12 residues. Looked up from germline, CDR1 is GTSNPN and CDR2 is SVGIG (reference sequence). The CDR3 DNA sequence: TGTGCCTGGTCCCGGGGACCCACGCCCCAGTACTTC. This encodes CAWSRGPTPQYF.

The chain has TRBV9 and TRBJ2-1, with TRBD1 identical over 10 bases. The J segment lost 9 bases and the V segment lost 4 bases, leaving 10 bases of the junction unmatched. This CDR3 is 15 amino acids long. Per the germline V gene, CDR1 is SGDLS and CDR2 is YYNGEE. In DNA, the CDR3 is TGTGCCAGCAGCTCGACAGGGGGCGCCGCGGCTGAGCAGTTCTTC. This sequence encodes CASSSTGGAAAEQFF.

On this clone itself: The CDR3 end shows no conserved phenylalanine or tryptophan, and so a read error is likely. The chain carries TRBV28 and TRBJ2-7; 8 bases align to TRBD2. Germline V lookup: CDR1 MDHEN, CDR2 SYDVKM. Losses at the gene ends were 2 bases for V and 4 bases for J; bases not matched to a gene: 7. The CDR3 extends over 15 amino acids. This chain's CDR3 is CASSLVTSGTYEQYL. The CDR3 DNA reads TGTGCCAGCAGTTTAGTAACTAGCGGTACATACGAGCAGTACTTA.

To note about this clone: This is likely an artifact of a read error, given a far larger clone one base away. This sample includes further DNA sequences coding for the same CDR3. The CDR3 loop is CASSSYRAYGYTF. CDR3 coding DNA: TGTGCCAGTAGCTCGTACAGGGCCTATGGCTACACCTTC. The chain recombines TRBV7-2 with TRBJ1-2, with TRBD1 as a possible D gene (6 bases). Germline assignment: CDR1 SGHTA and CDR2 FQGNSA. This CDR3 spans 13 amino acids.

The rearrangement joins TRBV27 to TRBJ2-3; 7 bases align to TRBD1. There are 13 residues in the CDR3. CDR1 MNHEY and CDR2 SMNVEV come from the germline V gene (reference sequence). V was pared by 7 bases and J by 3 bases, with 4 bases of the junction left unmatched. The CDR3 sequence: CASTKQGTDTQYF. DNA of the CDR3: TGTGCCAGCACCAAACAGGGGACAGATACGCAGTATTTT.

The chain carries TRBV25-1 and TRBJ2-7, with D uncertain. The V gene lost 2 bases and the J gene lost 0 bases, with 8 bases spanning the gap. Germline-derived CDR1 and CDR2 are MGHDK and SYGVNS. This CDR3 contains 14 residues. As DNA, the CDR3 is TGTGCCAGCAGTGAAGGCGGTAGCTCCTACGAGCAGTACTTC. It encodes CASSEGGSSYEQYF.

The rearrangement links TRBV4-2 to TRBJ2-2; D gene unclear. The CDR3 spans 15 residues. With 3 bases removed from V and 0 bases from J, the gap between germline ends came to 8 bases. Germline V lookup: CDR1 LGHNA, CDR2 YNFKEQ. The CDR3 sequence: CASSQVRANTGELFF. The DNA for the CDR3 is TGTGCCAGCAGCCAGGTAAGAGCGAACACCGGGGAGCTGTTTTTT.

The rearrangement uses TRBV29-1 and TRBJ2-1; TRBD2 aligns across 8 bases. V lost 3 bases to trimming and J lost 6 bases; unmatched junction nucleotides: 4. This CDR3 has 13 amino acids. CDR1 is SQVTM and CDR2 is ANQGSEA in the germline V gene. CDR3 nucleotide sequence: TGCAGCGTTGACGGGAGGGCCTCCAATGAGCAGTTCTTC. This encodes CSVDGRASNEQFF.

This sequence joins TRBV28 and TRBJ2-4, with 7 bases aligning to TRBD2. The V gene's germline CDR1 is MDHEN and CDR2 SYDVKM. V trimming: 3 bases; J trimming: 0 bases; junction bases outside the gene matches: 8. The CDR3 length is 17 residues. This chain's CDR3 is CASSLSLAELAKNIQYF. DNA for the CDR3: TGTGCCAGCAGTTTGAGTCTAGCGGAATTAGCCAAAAACATTCAGTACTTC.

The V call is TRBV25-1, the J call TRBJ2-1; no clear D. Between the trimmed V and J ends, which lost 3 bases and 2 bases, there was a span of 8 bases. Per the germline V gene, CDR1 is MGHDK and CDR2 is SYGVNS. This CDR3 is built from 14 residues. CDR3 bases: TGTGCCAGCAGTGACACCCAAGCCTACAATGAGCAGTTCTTC. This encodes CASSDTQAYNEQFF.

The V and J genes are TRBV30 and TRBJ1-2, with D possibly matching TRBD1 (6 bases). Looked up from germline, CDR1 is GTSNPN and CDR2 is SVGIG (reference sequence). There are 15 residues in the CDR3. V was shortened by 0 bases and J by 8 bases, with 19 bases between the two germline ends. The CDR3 reads CAWSVIRGAGDGYTF. The CDR3 DNA reads as TGTGCCTGGAGTGTTATCCGGGGGGCAGGGGACGGCTACACCTTC. Looking up the rest from reference TRBV30 and TRBJ1-2 gives the full variable domain: SQTIHQWPATLVQPVGSPLSLECTVEGTSNPNLYWYRQAAGRGLQLLFYSVGIGQISSEVPQNLSASRPQDRQFILSSKKLLLSDSGFYLCAWSVIRGAGDGYTFGSGTRLTVV.

CDR3 in amino acids: CASSFGGEDTQYF. The CDR3 nucleotides read TGTGCCAGCAGCTTTGGAGGGGAAGATACGCAGTATTTT. This chain uses TRBV7-2 with TRBJ2-3; possibly TRBD2 for D (6 bases). Trimming shortened V by 3 bases and J by 5 bases, and 9 bases separated the two germline ends. CDR3 length: 13 residues. CDR1 SGHTA and CDR2 FQGNSA come from the germline V gene.